This T cell receptor beta chain appears in the sequencing data of a study of molecular identifiers for immune sequencing clone quantification (dated by TCRdb to the late 2010s). Regarding the research as a whole: For a replicate experiment, RNA from 20,000 or 100,000 naive CD8 T cells was divided into five aliquots, and four of the five aliquots were sequenced. This methods study used CD8 T cells to benchmark TCR RNA copy counting and molecular-identifier clustering-based TCR repertoire sequencing (MIDCIRS).

As regards this clonotype: This receptor's antigen is unknown. This may stem from a read error, because a much larger clone lies one nucleotide away.

Libraries of naive CD8 T cells were generated from about 20,000 to 1,000,000 sorted cells, with 10%, 30% or 50% of the purified RNA used. On a BD FACSAria II, naive CD8 T cells were FACS-sorted as CD8+CD4-CCR7+CD45RA+ and collected into RLT Plus buffer. Roughly nine TCR copies' worth of Jurkat RNA were spiked into roughly 20,000-1,000,000 naive CD8 T cell samples to test detection sensitivity. CD8 T cells were enriched using RosetteSep CD8+ T Cell Enrichment Cocktail and Ficoll-Paque, and the enriched cells then underwent ACK red cell lysis. Study-level results and caveats: Identical TCR molecules sharing a barcode could cause highly expanded clone sizes to be underestimated. Even against a background of about a million naive CD8 T cells, spiked-in Jurkat TCR RNA amounting to a single cell's worth was reported to be detectable. The naive libraries included spiked-in Jurkat TCR RNA (about nine copies' worth), and this Jurkat TCR RNA is not part of the donor repertoire. Clones above 20 RNA copies held over 99% of molecules in CMV-specific effector cells but under 1% in naive cells. When barcode sub-clustering was not used, chimeric consensus sequences inflated TCR diversity, with chimeras reaching as high as 47%. Roughly 2.8 recovered TCR RNA copies per cell were obtained by modeling, versus about 10 by digital PCR, implying a capture efficiency of 30% to 35%.

Libraries were prepared through PCR. Reads for this sample came from a NextSeq 500. Bulk TCR libraries were generated as previously described, with the TCR primers listed in Table S5 used. Total RNA was purified with the Qiagen AllPrep DNA/RNA kit. Before analysis, reads from multiple sequencing runs of one library were combined. The paper's processing steps were these. Reads were retained only if their TCR constant sequence matched exactly, and those retained reads were trimmed to 150 nt and grouped according to their 12-nt molecular barcodes. Reads inside each barcode group were sub-clustered using a 15% Levenshtein threshold, and a quality-weighted consensus sequence was constructed for each RNA molecule. Non-functional sequences were removed, as were lower-count sequences one edit away from another. Based on a fit of two negative binomial distributions, barcode sub-clusters having less than 20% of the maximum read count were discarded. TCRdb applied fastp at Q25 and MiXCR to the public reads, then kept only in-frame beta chains. CDR3 protein duplicates are merged, each entry listing the most common genes and DNA. It is TCRdb's table, rather than the study itself, that gives the V and J calls and clone size. The sample data list about 320,000 distinct CDR3 sequences, and roughly a quarter of these were observed just once. The ten largest clones represent roughly 0.7% of the sample.

The sequence was obtained from a human donor in good health. Some libraries in this study had Jurkat cell RNA spiked in. Input material: naive CD8+ T cells from blood, with Jurkat cell RNA spiked in. The cell subset or site label, read with the paper, signifies: FACS-sorted CD8+CD4-CCR7+CD45RA+ naive T cells.

The DNA sequence is given as TGTGCCAGCAGACGATCCCGACAGGGGCCCCCGAGCACTGAAGCTTTCTTT. This gives the protein CASRRSRQGPPSTEAFF. The V and J segments used are TRBV7-9 and TRBJ1-1, with 8 bases matching TRBD1. The germline V gene (reference sequence) gives CDR1 as SEHNR and CDR2 as FQNEAQ. The CDR3, cysteine through phenylalanine, is 17 amino acids long. The read is trimmed to its CDR3 DNA, 51 bases read in frame from base 1. The junction shows trimming of 6 bases on V and 4 bases on J, and the gene matches do not reach 16 bases of it.